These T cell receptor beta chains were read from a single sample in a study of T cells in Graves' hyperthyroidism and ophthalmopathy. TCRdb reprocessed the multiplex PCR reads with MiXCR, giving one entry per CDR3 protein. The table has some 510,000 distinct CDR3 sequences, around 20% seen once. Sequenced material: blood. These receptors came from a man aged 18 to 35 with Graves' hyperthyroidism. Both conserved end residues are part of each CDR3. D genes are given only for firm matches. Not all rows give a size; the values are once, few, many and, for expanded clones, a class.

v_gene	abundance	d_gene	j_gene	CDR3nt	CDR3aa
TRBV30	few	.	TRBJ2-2	TGTGCCTGGAGTCAGGCCGGGGAGCTGTTTTTT	CAWSQAGELFF
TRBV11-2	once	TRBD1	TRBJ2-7	TGTGCCAGCAGCTTAGAAGGGACAGGGGTTTACGAGCAGTACTTC	CASSLEGTGVYEQYF
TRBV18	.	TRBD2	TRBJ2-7	TGTGCCAGCTCAGGCAGGGACTACATCTACGAGCAGTACTTC	CASSGRDYIYEQYF
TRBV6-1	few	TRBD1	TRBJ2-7	TGTGCCAGCAGGCTGGGACAGGGAATCTACGAGCAGTACTTC	CASRLGQGIYEQYF
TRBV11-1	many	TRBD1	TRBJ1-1	TGTGCCAGCAGCTTCGCTTATAAGGACAGGGCGAACACTGAAGCTTTCTTT	CASSFAYKDRANTEAFF
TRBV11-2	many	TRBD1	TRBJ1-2	TGTGCCAGCAGCCTCGGACAGGGGAGCTACACCTTC	CASSLGQGSYTF
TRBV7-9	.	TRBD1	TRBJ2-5	TGTGCCAGCACCCTGGACAGGGGAATTACCCAGTACTTC	CASTLDRGITQYF
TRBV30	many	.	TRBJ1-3	TGTGCCTGGAGTAGGCCCGACACCATATATTTT	CAWSRPDTIYF
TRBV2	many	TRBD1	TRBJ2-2	TGTGCCAGCAGTGTCGGGACAGGGGTTACCGGGGAGCTGTTTTTT	CASSVGTGVTGELFF
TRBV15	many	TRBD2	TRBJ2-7	TGTGCCACCAGCTTCGGGGGGGCCTACGAGCAGTACTTC	CATSFGGAYEQYF